This T cell receptor (beta chain) was obtained from a study of cytomegalovirus exposure and HLA in healthy donors (dated by TCRdb to about 2017). Broadly, across the study: In an earlier analysis of fewer than 750 of the donors, less than 350 Gb of sequence data and about 110 million unique TCR beta sequences from about 179 million T cells were reported. Because of strong linkage in the cohort, roughly five DR-DQ haplotypes were treated as single units for association and clustering. Using immunosequencing, the study profiled T cell repertoires from roughly 650 subjects and related those repertoires to cytomegalovirus serostatus. To decide whether each TCR beta V gene segment behaved as functional or pseudogenic, an earlier analysis of over 500 of the donors relied on high-throughput TCR beta sequencing. The study was designed to test whether signatures of past pathogen exposure could be identified by cataloging public T cell receptors. To study patterns of TCR occurrence, a later analysis re-analyzed previously published TCR beta repertoires from 500 to 850 donors and added high-resolution HLA genotyping. The number of donors typed differed by locus, with about 629-640 for A, B, C, DRB1 and DQB1, around 560 for DQA1, over 600 for DPA1, and approximately 470 for DPB1. An early release covering just under 650 HLA-typed donors comprised roughly 300 gigabases of sequencing data and approximately 85 million unique TCR sequences. Among roughly 400 genotyped donors of the cohort, an average of roughly 230,000 unique TCR beta nucleotide sequences was sequenced per donor, of which about 18% were non-productive. Genome-wide SNP genotypes for about 55% of the roughly 670 donors were used in a later genetic analysis, which treated that subset as a discovery cohort. Donor age, sex, ethnicity and CMV serostatus were compiled together with the repertoire data. Along with the approximately 700-subject first cohort, a separate validation cohort of over 90 different subjects was used. All discovery cohort repertoires had been generated using a single sequencing platform. To predict cytomegalovirus infection status, the study combined high-throughput TCR immunosequencing, statistical association of individual TCRs with disease status, and machine learning. Of the 300 to 450 genotyped donors, approximately 82% fell in the genetic ancestry cluster associated with self-reported Caucasian donors. HLA typing covered class I and class II loci at four-digit resolution. In the later analysis, no new phenotypic data were used to find candidate immune exposures; instead, reliance was placed on TCR beta sequences and their occurrence across donors.

About this clone itself: Its antigen is still unknown. Within one base of it there is no much larger clone, and no base qualities were kept.

Library preparation was by the immunoSEQ multiplex PCR assay. For the multiplex PCR, a mixture combining 60 forward primers for TCR Vbeta segments and 13 reverse primers for TCR Jbeta segments was used. A multiplex PCR assay on genomic DNA amplified the CDR3 region of rearranged TCR beta genes. The amplified TCR beta libraries were sequenced on the Illumina HiSeq System as 87-base-pair reads. The authors' analysis ran thus. A later analysis counted 65 million to 90 million unique TCR beta chains across the 650 to 800 repertoires, and around 12 million of these chains were shared by at least two donors. Raw reads were error-corrected and collapsed into unique sequences by a nearest-neighbor algorithm in which closely related sequences were merged to remove PCR and sequencing errors. To assign V, D and J gene segments, CDR3 sequences were aligned to IMGT reference sequences. For a sequence to be retained, at least a six-nucleotide match to both a V gene segment and a J gene segment was required. Rearrangements were classified as productive when the CDR3 lacked stop codons and remained in frame with V and J, and all other rearrangements were classified as non-productive. Following IMGT convention, CDR3 was defined as the stretch from the second conserved V-encoded cysteine to the conserved J-encoded phenylalanine. The earlier analysis of fewer than 700 of the donors excluded sequences that lacked an unambiguous match to a single V gene segment. In an earlier analysis of approximately 590 of the donors, a V segment was called functional when productive rearrangements were above 56.7%, and segregating when the standard deviation between donors exceeded 5%. To diagnose cytomegalovirus status from the catalog of TCR beta chain sequences, a statistical classification framework was built. V and J gene assignment, in a later analysis, came from comparing TCR nucleotide sequences with IMGT/GENE-DB human TR gene sequences. The TCRdist pipeline was used in a later analysis to assign CDR3 sequences and most-parsimonious VDJ recombination scenarios. A later analysis defined each TCR beta chain by its CDR3 amino acid sequence plus V-gene family, and excluded reads lacking a unique V-gene family. In a later analysis, approximately 640 highly shared, low-generation-probability nucleotide sequences were removed to address suspected cross-contamination and a sequencing artifact. In a later analysis, a clonal expansion index was calculated for each public chain from normalized within-repertoire ranks of inferred template counts. Generation probabilities in a later analysis came from a VDJ recombination model fitted to out-of-frame rearrangements, and those results were checked against IGoR. Hypergeometric tests were used in a later analysis to score TCR-TCR, TCR-HLA and TCR-CMV co-occurrence, with a repertoire-size bias correction applied to the TCR pairs. A later analysis estimated false discovery rates by permuting HLA or CMV assignments 20 times. In a later analysis, co-occurring TCRs were grouped with DBSCAN, and TCRdist sequence similarity was added when clustering was performed within HLA-allele-positive subsets. Co-occurrence clustering excluded repertoires with fewer than 30,000 or more than 120,000 public chains, plus five with anomalous nucleotide sharing. TCRdb took this table from immuneACCESS and kept in-frame rearrangements with V and J called. Such tables lack part of the clones; where checked against another copy, unresolved V genes explain under half of the gap, and the rest is unexplained. V and J calls and clone size are those listed in that table; D and trimming were worked out from the DNA. This sample comprises roughly 110,000 clones, approximately 70% of them detected only once. The ten largest clones add up to approximately 8.6% of the sample.

Results and caveats for the whole study, not just this receptor: A further reported finding was that TCR beta sequences accurately predicted the HLA-A and HLA-B alleles for most subjects in the first cohort. Linkage disequilibrium might explain the correlated functional status among segregating V segments, but an unknown experimental factor could not be excluded. The sequencing pipeline was judged likely to have produced a cluster of highly shared sequence variants as a technical artifact. In a later analysis, several top co-occurrence clusters were reported to appear linked to parvovirus B19, influenza, CMV and Epstein-Barr virus. An earlier analysis of 587 of the donors showed that most TCR beta V segments appeared in productive rearrangements either about 87% or about 30% of the time, which broadly matched IMGT annotations. Strong co-occurrence of HLA alleles, especially DR and DQ, made assigning TCR associations to individual alleles difficult. The cohort was sequenced for TCR beta chains only, and without alpha or paired-chain data the features that could be detected were limited. Roughly uniform sequencing depth across donors was assumed in presence/absence analyses, although this assumption may not hold. In a later analysis, most CMV-associated TCR beta chains were found to appear HLA-restricted, with HLA associations seemingly driven largely by CMV exposure. According to the authors, the approach could potentially be generalized to other disease states and immunological phenotypes. The classifier was reported to diagnose cytomegalovirus status with high specificity and sensitivity in both the original cohort and the validation cohort. A later genetic analysis associated a missense DCLRE1C variant with V-gene and J-gene trimming of TCR beta chains, and an independent cohort replicated the association. According to a later analysis, TCR association rates differed among HLA loci, with DRB1 alleles showing the most associated TCRs and HLA-C alleles showing the fewest. Specific HLA alleles were associated with roughly 16,000 TCR beta sequences at a false discovery rate of 0.05 in a later analysis. In a later genetic analysis, fewer N-insertions in productive TCRs were reported among donors in an Asian-associated ancestry cluster than the roughly 710-donor mean. Across donors, most TCR sequences were observed very rarely, whereas some public TCRs were present in many individuals. Three of the identified cytomegalovirus-associated TCR beta chains were confirmed in vitro to be specific for cytomegalovirus antigens. A total of fewer than 200 TCR beta chains were listed by the study as associated with cytomegalovirus. Because HLA typing was missing for some donors at each locus, association tests included only the typed subset. CMV serostatus was the only immune exposure information available for the cohort. Because counts were too low, 15 to 20 rarely observed V segments, including chromosome 9 orphons, were excluded from the earlier analysis of under 650 of the donors. Compared with equally common non-associated chains, HLA-associated TCR beta chains in a later analysis were more clonally expanded and had lower generation probabilities.

In total, roughly 670 healthy bone marrow donors made up the cohort. At the time of sampling, every cohort member was nominally healthy, though immune exposures that went unrecorded were likely present. The donor tested CMV seropositive and was one of the 289 seropositive cohort members. Each donor provided a peripheral blood sample, and peripheral blood mononuclear cells were used for TCR beta sequencing. Genomic DNA extraction from the blood cell samples was performed with the Qiagen DNeasy Blood Extraction Kit. This clonotype was sampled from a man aged 25 to 40 in good health and CMV-seropositive. Sequenced: PBMCs.

In nucleotide form, the sequence is TGTGCCAGCAGCGTAGACCCGGGACAGGGGACTTACGAGCAGTACTTC. It specifies CASSVDPGQGTYEQYF. The rearranged segments are TRBV9 and TRBJ2-7; TRBD1 matches 10 bases in the middle. The CDR3 spans 16 residues, from the cysteine through the phenylalanine. The read is trimmed to its CDR3 DNA, 48 bases read in frame from base 1. From a lookup of the germline V gene, CDR1 and CDR2 are SGDLS and YYNGEE. V and J are trimmed by 0 bases and 4 bases, and the gene matches miss 7 bases of the junction.